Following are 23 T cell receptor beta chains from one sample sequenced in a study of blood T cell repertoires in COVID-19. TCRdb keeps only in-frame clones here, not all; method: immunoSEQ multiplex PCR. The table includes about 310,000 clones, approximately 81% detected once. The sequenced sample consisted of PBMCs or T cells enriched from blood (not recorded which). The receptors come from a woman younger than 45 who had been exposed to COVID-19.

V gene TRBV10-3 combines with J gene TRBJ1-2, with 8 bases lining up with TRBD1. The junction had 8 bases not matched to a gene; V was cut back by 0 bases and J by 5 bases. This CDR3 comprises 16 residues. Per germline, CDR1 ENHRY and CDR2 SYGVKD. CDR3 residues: CAISESGDRPTYGYTF. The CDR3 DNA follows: TGTGCCATCAGTGAGTCAGGGGACAGGCCAACTTATGGCTACACCTTC.

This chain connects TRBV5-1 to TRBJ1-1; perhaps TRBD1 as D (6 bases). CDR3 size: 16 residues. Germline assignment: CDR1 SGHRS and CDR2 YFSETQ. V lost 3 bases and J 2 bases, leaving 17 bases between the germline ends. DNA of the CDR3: TGCGCCAGCAGCTCCAATGCACGGGGGGCCAACACTGAAGCTTTCTTT. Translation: CASSSNARGANTEAFF. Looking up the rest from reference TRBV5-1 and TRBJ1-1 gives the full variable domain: KAGVTQTPRYLIKTRGQQVTLSCSPISGHRSVSWYQQTPGQGLQFLFEYFSETQRNKGNFPGRFSGRQFSNSRSEMNVSTLELGDSALYLCASSSNARGANTEAFFGQGTRLTVV.

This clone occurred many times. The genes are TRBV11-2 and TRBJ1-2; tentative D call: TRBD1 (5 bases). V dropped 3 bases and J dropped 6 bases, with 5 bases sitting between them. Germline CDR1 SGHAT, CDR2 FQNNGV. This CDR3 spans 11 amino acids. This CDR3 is CASSFRDGYTF. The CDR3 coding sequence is TGTGCCAGCAGCTTCAGGGATGGCTACACCTTC.

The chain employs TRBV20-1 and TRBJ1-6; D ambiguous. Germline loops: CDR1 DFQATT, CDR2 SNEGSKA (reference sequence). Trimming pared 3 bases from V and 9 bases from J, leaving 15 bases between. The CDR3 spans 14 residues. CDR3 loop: CSASFRAGRSPLHF. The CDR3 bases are TGCAGTGCTAGTTTTCGGGCGGGTCGTTCACCCCTCCACTTT.

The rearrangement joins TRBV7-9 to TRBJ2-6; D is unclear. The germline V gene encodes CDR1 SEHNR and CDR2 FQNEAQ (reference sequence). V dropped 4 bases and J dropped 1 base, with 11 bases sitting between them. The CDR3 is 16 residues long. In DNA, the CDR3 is TGTGCCAGCAGCTACGCTCCCGGGTCTGGGGCCAACGTCCTGACTTTC. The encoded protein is CASSYAPGSGANVLTF.

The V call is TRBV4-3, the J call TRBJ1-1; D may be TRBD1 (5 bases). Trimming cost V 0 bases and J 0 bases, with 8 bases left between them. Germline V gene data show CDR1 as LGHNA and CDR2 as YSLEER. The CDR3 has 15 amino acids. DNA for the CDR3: TGCGCCAGCAGCCAAGACTCAGGGCTGAACACTGAAGCTTTCTTT. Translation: CASSQDSGLNTEAFF.

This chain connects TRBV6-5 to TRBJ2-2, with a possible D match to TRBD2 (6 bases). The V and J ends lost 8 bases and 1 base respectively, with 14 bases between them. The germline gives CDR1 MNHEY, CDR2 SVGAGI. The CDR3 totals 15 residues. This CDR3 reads CASSVTGENTGELFF. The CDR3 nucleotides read TGTGCCAGCTCTGTTACGGGGGAGAACACCGGGGAGCTGTTTTTT.

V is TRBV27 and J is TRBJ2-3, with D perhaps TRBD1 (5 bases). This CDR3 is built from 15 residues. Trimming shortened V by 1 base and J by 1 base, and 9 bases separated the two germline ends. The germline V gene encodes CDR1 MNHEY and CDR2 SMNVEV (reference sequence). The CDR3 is CASSLLLTGTDTQYF. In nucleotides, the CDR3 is TGTGCCAGCAGTTTATTATTGACAGGCACAGATACGCAGTATTTT.

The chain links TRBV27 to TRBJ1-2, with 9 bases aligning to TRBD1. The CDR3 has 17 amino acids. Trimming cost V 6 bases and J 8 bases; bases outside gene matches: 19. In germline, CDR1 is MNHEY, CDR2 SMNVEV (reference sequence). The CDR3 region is CASRLLFTGGALEGYTF. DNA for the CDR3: TGTGCCAGCAGACTTTTGTTTACAGGGGGCGCCCTGGAGGGCTACACCTTC.

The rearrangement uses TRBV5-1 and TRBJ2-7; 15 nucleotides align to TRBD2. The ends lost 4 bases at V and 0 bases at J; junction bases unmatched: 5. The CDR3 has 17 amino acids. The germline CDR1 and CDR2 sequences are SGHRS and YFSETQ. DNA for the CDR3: TGCGCCAGCAGCCCACGGACTAGCGGGAGGGACTCCTACGAGCAGTACTTC. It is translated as CASSPRTSGRDSYEQYF.

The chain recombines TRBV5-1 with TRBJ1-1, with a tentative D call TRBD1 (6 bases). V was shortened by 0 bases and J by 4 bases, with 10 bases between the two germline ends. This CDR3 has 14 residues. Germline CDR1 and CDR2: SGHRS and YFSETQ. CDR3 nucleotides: TGCGCCAGCAGCTTGGCAGGGGTGGCCACTGAAGCTTTCTTT. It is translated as CASSLAGVATEAFF.

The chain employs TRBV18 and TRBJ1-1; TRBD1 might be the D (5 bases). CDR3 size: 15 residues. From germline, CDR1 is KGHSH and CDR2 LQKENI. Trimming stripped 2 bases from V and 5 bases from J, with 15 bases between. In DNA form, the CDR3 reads TGTGCCAGCTCACCAGCGTTTCCAGGGCGGACTGAAGCTTTCTTT. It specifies CASSPAFPGRTEAFF.

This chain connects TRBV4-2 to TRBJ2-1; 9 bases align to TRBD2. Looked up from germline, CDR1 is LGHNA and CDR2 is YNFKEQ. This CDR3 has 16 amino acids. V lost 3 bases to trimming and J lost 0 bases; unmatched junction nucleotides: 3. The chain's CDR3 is CASSQRGGDSYNEQFF. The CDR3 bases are TGTGCCAGCAGCCAGCGGGGGGGCGACTCCTACAATGAGCAGTTCTTC.

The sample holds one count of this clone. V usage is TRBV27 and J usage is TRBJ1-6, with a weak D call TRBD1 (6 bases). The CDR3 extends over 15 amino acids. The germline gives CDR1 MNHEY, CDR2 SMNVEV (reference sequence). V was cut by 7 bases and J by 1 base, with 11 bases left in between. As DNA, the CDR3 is TGTGCCAGCACCGACAGGTTTTCCTATAATTCACCCCTCCACTTT. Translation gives CASTDRFSYNSPLHF.

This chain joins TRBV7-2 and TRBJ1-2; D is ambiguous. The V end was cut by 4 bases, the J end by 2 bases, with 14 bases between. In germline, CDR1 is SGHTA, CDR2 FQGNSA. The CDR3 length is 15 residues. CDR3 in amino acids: CASSSSAGLNYGYTF. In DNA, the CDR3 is TGTGCCAGCAGCTCCTCGGCAGGTCTCAACTATGGCTACACCTTC. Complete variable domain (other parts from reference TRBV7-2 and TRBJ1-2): GAGVSQSPSNKVTEKGKDVELRCDPISGHTALYWYRQSLGQGLEFLIYFQGNSAPDKSGLPSDRFSAERTGGSVSTLTIQRTQQEDSAVYLCASSSSAGLNYGYTFGSGTRLTVV.

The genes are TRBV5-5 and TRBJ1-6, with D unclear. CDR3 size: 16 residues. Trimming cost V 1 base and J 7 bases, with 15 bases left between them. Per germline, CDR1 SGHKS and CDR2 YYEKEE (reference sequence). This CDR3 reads CASSLLGGNANSPLHF. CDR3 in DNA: TGTGCCAGCAGCTTGCTAGGAGGGAACGCGAATTCACCCCTCCACTTT.

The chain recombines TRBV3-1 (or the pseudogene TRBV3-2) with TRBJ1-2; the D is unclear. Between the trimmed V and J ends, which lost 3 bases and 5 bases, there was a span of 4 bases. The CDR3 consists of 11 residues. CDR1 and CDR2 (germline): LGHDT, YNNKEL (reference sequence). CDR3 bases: TGTGCCAGCAGCCAGCGTTATGGCTACACCTTC. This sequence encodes CASSQRYGYTF.

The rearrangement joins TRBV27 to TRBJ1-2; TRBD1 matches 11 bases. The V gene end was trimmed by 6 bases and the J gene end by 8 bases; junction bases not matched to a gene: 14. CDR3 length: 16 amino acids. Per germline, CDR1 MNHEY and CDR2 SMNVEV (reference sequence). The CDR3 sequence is CASSPRGTGGFWGYTF. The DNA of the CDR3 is TGTGCCAGCAGCCCAAGGGGGACAGGGGGGTTCTGGGGCTACACCTTC.

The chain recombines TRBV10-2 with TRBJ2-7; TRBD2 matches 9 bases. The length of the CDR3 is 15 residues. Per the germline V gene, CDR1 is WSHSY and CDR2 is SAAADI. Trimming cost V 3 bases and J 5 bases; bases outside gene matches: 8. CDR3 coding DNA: TGCGCCAGCAGTGAATCTGGCGGGAGGGCCGACGAGCAGTACTTC. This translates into CASSESGGRADEQYF.

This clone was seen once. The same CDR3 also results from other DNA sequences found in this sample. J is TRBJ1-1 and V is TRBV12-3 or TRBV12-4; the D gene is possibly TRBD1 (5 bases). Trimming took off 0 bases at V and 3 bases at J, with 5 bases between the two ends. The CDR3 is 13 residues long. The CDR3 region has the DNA TGTGCCAGCAGTTTAGCAGGGGACACTGAAGCTTTCTTT. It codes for CASSLAGDTEAFF.

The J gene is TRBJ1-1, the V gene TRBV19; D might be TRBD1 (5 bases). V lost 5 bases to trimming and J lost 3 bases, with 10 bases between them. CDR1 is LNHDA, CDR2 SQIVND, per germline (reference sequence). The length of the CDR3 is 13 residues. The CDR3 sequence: CASSSQGYTEAFF. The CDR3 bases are TGTGCCAGTAGTTCCCAGGGCTACACTGAAGCTTTCTTT.

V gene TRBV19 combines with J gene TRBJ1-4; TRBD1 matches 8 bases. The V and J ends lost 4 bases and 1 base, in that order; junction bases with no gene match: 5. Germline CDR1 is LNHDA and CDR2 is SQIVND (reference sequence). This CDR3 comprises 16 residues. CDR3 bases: TGTGCCAGTAGTACACAGGGGGGTGGAACTAATGAAAAACTGTTTTTT. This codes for CASSTQGGGTNEKLFF.

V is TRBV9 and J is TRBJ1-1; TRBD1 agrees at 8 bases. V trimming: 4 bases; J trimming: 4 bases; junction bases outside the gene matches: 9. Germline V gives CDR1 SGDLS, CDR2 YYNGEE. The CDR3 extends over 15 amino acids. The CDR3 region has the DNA TGTGCCAGCAGCCCCTACAGGGGGGTGAGCACTGAAGCTTTCTTT. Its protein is CASSPYRGVSTEAFF.